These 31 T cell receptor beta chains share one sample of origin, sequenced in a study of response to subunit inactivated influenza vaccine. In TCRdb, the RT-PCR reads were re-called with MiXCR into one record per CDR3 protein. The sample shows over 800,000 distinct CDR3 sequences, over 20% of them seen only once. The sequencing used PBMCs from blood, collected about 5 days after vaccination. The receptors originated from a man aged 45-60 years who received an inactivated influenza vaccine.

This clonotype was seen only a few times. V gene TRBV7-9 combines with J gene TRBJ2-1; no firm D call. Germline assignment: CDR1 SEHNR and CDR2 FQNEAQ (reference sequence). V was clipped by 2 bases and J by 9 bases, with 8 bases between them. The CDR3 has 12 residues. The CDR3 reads CASSLSPSEQFF. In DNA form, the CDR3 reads TGTGCCAGCAGCTTATCCCCTAGTGAGCAGTTCTTC.

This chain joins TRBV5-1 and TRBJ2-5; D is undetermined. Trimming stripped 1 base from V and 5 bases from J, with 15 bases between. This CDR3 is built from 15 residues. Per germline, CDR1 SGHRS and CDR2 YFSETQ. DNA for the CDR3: TGCGCCAGCAGCTTGTCCGGCAGACTGGGGGAGACCCAGTACTTC. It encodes CASSLSGRLGETQYF. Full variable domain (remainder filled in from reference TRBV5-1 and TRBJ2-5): KAGVTQTPRYLIKTRGQQVTLSCSPISGHRSVSWYQQTPGQGLQFLFEYFSETQRNKGNFPGRFSGRQFSNSRSEMNVSTLELGDSALYLCASSLSGRLGETQYFGPGTRLLVL.

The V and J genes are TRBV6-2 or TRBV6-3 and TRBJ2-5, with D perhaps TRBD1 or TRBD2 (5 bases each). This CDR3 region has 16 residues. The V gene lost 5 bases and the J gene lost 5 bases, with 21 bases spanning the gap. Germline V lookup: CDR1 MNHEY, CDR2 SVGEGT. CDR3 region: CASSLPASGTRETQYF. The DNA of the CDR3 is TGTGCCAGCAGTCTCCCTGCCTCTGGGACGCGGGAGACCCAGTACTTC.

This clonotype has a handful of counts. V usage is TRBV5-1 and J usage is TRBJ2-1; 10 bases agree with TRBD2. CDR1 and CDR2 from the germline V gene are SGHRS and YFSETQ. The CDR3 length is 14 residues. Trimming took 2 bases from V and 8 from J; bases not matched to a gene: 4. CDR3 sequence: CASSFASGGHEQFF. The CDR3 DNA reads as TGCGCCAGCAGCTTCGCTAGCGGGGGTCATGAGCAGTTCTTC.

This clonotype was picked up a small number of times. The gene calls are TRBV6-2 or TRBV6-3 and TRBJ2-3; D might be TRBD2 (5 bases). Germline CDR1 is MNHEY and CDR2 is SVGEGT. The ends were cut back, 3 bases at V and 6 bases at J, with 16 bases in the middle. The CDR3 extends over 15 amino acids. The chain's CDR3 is CASSYSARASDTQYF. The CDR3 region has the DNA TGTGCCAGCAGTTATTCGGCGAGGGCCTCCGATACGCAGTATTTT.

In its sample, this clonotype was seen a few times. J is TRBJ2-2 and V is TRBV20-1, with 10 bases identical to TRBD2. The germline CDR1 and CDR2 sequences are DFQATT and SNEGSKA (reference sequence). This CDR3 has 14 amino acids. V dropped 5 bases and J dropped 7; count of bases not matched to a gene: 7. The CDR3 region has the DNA TGCAGTGCTGCGAAGCGGGAGGGCATCGGGGAGCTGTTTTTT. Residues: CSAAKREGIGELFF.

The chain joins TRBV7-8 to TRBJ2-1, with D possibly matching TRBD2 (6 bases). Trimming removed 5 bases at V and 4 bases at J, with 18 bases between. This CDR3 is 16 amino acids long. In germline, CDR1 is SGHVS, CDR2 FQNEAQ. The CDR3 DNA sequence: TGTGCCAGCAGCCAGGGCCCGGGAGCGAGGTACAATGAGCAGTTCTTC. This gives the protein CASSQGPGARYNEQFF.

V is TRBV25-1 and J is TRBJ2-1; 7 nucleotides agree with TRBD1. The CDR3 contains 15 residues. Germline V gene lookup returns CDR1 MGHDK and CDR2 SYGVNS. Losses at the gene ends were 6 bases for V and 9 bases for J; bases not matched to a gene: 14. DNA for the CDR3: TGTGCCAGCAGAAGAGGGGGCAGGGAGACGGCTGAGCAGTTCTTC. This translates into CASRRGGRETAEQFF.

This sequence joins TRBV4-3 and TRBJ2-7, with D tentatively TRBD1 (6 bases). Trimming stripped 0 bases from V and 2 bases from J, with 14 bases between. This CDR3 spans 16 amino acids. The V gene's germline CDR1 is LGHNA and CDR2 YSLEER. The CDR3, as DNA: TGCGCCAGCAGCCAAGATATAACGGACAGACCCTACGAGCAGTACTTC. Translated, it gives CASSQDITDRPYEQYF.

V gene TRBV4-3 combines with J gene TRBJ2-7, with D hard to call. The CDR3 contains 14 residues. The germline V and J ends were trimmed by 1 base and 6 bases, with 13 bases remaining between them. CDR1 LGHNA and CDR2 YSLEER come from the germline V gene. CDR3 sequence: CASSQGLGTGEQYF. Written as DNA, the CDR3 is TGCGCCAGCAGCCAAGGTCTGGGAACGGGCGAGCAGTACTTC.

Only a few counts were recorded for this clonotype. The DNA for the CDR3 is TGTGCCAGCAGCGCGGGACTAGCGATAGATACGCAGTATTTT. Translating it yields CASSAGLAIDTQYF. The gene calls are TRBV9 and TRBJ2-3; 10 bases map to TRBD2. V shed 3 bases, J shed 5 bases, and the junction held 3 bases outside the gene matches. Germline CDR1 is SGDLS and CDR2 is YYNGEE. The CDR3 is 14 residues long.

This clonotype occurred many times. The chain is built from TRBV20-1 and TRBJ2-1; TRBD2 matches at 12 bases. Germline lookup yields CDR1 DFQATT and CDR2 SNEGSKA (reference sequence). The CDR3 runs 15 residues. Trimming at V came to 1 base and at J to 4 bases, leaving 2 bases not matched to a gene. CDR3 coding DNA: TGCAGTGCTAGAGTACTAGCGGGGGGTTACAATGAGCAGTTCTTC. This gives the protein CSARVLAGGYNEQFF.

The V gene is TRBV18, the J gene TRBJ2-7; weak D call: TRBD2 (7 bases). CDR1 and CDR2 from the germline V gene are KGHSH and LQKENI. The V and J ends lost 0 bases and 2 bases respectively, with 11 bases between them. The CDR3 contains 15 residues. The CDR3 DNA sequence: TGTGCCAGCTCACCACCCAGAGGGGGGGCCTACGAGCAGTACTTC. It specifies CASSPPRGGAYEQYF.

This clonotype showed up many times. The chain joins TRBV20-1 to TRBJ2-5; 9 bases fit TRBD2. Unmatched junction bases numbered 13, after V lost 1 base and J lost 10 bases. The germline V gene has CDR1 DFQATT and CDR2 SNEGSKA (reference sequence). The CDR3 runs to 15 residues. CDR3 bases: TGCAGTGCTAGAGTGGGTAGCGGGAGTTTAGGTGACCAGTACTTC. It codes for CSARVGSGSLGDQYF.

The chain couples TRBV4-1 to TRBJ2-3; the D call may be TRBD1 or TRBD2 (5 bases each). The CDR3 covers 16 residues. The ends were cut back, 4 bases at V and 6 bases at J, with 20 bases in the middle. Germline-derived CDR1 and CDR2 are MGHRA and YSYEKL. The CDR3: CASSPRRDHARDTQYF. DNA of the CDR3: TGCGCCAGCAGCCCAAGACGGGACCATGCAAGGGATACGCAGTATTTT.

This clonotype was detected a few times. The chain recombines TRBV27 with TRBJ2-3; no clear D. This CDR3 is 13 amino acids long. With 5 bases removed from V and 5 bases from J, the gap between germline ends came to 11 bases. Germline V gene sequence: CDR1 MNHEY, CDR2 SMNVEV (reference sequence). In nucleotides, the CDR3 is TGTGCCAGCAGTGATCGACCCGGAGATACGCAGTATTTT. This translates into CASSDRPGDTQYF.

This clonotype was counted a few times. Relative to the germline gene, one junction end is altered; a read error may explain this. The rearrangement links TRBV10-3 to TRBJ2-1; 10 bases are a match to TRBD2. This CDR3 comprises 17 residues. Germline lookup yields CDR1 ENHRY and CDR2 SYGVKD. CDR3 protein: CAISGFSSGRSFNEQFF. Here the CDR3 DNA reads TGTGCCATCAGTGGGTTCTCTAGCGGGAGATCCTTCAATGAGCAGTTCTTC.

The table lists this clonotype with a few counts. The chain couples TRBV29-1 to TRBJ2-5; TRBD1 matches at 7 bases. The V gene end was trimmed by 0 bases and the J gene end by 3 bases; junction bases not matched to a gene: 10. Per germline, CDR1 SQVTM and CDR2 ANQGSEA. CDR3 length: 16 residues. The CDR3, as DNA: TGCAGCGTTGAAGATCTATCGGACAGGAGAAAAGAGACCCAGTACTTC. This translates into CSVEDLSDRRKETQYF.

CDR3 DNA sequence: TGTGCCAGAGAAGGGACTAGCGGTTCCTACGAGCAGTACTTC. Translation: CAREGTSGSYEQYF. The genes are TRBV2 and TRBJ2-7, with 11 bases lining up with TRBD2. The CDR3 extends over 14 amino acids. Germline V CDR1 and CDR2: SNHLY, FYNNEI. Trimming cost V 9 bases and J 1 base; bases outside gene matches: 5.

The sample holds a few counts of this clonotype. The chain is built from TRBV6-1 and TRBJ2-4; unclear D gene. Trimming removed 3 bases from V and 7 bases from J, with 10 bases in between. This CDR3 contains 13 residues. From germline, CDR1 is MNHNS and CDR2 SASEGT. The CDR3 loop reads CASSEVRPNIQYF. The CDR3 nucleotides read TGTGCCAGCAGTGAGGTTCGGCCTAACATTCAGTACTTC.

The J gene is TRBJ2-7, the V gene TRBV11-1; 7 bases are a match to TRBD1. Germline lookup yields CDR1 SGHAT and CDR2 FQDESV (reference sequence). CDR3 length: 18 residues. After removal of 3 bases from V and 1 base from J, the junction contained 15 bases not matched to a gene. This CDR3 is CASSFSDRGGSDSYEQYF. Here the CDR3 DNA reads TGTGCCAGCAGCTTTTCAGACCGAGGGGGCTCCGATTCCTACGAGCAGTACTTC.

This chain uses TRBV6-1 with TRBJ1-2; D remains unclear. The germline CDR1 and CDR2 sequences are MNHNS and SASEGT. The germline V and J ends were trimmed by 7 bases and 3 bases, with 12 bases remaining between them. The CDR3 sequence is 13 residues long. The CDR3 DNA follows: TGTGCCAGCACCCGCCCGGGGTACTATGGCTACACCTTC. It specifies CASTRPGYYGYTF.

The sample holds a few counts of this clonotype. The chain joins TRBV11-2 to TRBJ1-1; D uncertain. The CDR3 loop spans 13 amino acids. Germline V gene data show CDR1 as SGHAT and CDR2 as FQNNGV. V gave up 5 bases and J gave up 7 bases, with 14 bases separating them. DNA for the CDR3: TGTGCCAGCAGCCCCCCATGGGTTGGTGAAGCTTTCTTT. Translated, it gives CASSPPWVGEAFF.

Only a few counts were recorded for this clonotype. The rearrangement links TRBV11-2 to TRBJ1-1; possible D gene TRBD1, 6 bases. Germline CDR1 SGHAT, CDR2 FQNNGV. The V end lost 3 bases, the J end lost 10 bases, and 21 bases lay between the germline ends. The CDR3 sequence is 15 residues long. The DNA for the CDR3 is TGTGCCAGCAGCTTCAAGGCCGGGGGCTTCGAGGGAGCTTTCTTT. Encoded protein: CASSFKAGGFEGAFF. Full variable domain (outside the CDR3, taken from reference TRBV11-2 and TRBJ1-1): EAGVAQSPRYKIIEKRQSVAFWCNPISGHATLYWYQQILGQGPKLLIQFQNNGVVDDSQLPKDRFSAERLKGVDSTLKIQPAKLEDSAVYLCASSFKAGGFEGAFFGQGTRLTVV.

The CDR3 here is CASSPTVLYNEQFF. In nucleotides, the CDR3 is TGTGCCAGCAGCCCCACTGTTTTGTACAATGAGCAGTTCTTC. The chain has TRBV7-2 and TRBJ2-1, with D unresolved. Between the trimmed V and J ends, which lost 5 bases and 4 bases, there was a span of 12 bases. The germline V gene encodes CDR1 SGHTA and CDR2 FQGNSA. The length of the CDR3 is 14 residues.

This CDR3 is CASSQDWVSYTSGTDTQYF. DNA for the CDR3: TGCGCCAGCAGCCAAGATTGGGTCTCTTATACTAGCGGCACAGATACGCAGTATTTT. The chain combines TRBV4-3 with TRBJ2-3, with 7 bases matching TRBD2. The ends lost 0 bases at V and 1 base at J; junction bases unmatched: 13. The CDR3 spans 19 residues. From germline, CDR1 is LGHNA and CDR2 YSLEER.

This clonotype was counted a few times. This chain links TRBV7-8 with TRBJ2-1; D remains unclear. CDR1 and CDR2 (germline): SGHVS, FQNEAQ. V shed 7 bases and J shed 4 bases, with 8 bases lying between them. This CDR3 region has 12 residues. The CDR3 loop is CASTHRYNEQFF. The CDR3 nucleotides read TGTGCCAGCACCCACCGGTACAATGAGCAGTTCTTC.

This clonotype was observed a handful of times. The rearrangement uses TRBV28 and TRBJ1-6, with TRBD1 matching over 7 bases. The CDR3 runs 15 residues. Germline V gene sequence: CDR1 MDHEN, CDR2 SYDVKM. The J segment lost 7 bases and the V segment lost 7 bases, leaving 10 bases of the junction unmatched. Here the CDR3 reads CASTFFGTANSPLHF. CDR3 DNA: TGTGCCAGCACCTTCTTTGGGACAGCCAATTCACCCCTCCACTTT.

The CDR3 here is CASSLGQLYNEQFF. The CDR3 DNA is TGTGCCAGCAGCTTAGGGCAGCTCTACAATGAGCAGTTCTTC. The chain joins TRBV11-1 to TRBJ2-1; no clear D gene. This CDR3 has 14 amino acids. V dropped 1 base and J dropped 3 bases, with 7 bases sitting between them. Germline loops: CDR1 SGHAT, CDR2 FQDESV (reference sequence).

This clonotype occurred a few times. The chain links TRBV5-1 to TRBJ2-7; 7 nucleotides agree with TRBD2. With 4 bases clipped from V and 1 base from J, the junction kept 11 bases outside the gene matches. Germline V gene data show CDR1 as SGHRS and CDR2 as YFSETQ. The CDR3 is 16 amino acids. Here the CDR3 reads CASSPGGSGKSYEQYF. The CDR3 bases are TGCGCCAGCAGCCCGGGAGGATCGGGGAAGTCCTACGAGCAGTACTTC.

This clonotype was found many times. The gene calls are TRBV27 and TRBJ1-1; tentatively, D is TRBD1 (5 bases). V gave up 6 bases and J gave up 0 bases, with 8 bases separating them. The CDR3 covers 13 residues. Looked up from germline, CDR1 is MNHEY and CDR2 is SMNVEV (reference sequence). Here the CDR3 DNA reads TGTGCCAGCAGCGGGACTATGAACACTGAAGCTTTCTTT. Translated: CASSGTMNTEAFF.